The following is a T cell receptor (beta chain) sequence with its context. The target antigen is unknown. The germline gene is not matched at one end of the junction; a read error may be the cause. The CDR3 length is 12 residues. Germline assignment: CDR1 SEHNR and CDR2 FQNEAQ (reference sequence). These data originate in a study of cytomegalovirus exposure and HLA in healthy donors. About the study: Genotyping of under 500 donors showed that around 85% belonged to the Caucasian-associated ancestry cluster.

Study-wide results and caveats: Researchers counted over 150 TCR beta chains as cytomegalovirus-associated. It was likely that a cluster of highly shared sequence variants was a sequencing artifact. Excluded: some indistinguishable V segments such as TRBV6-2 and TRBV6-3.

PCR was performed using 60 Vbeta and 13 Jbeta primers. Some clones are missing from TCRdb's copy, which holds only in-frame ones; the method was immunoSEQ multiplex PCR. The table records some 200,000 clones, approximately 85% of them present only once. This receptor was obtained from a woman aged 18-29 years in good health and CMV-seronegative. Sequencing was done on a sample of PBMCs. J is TRBJ2-7 and V is TRBV7-9; D gene ambiguous. The CDR3 nucleotides read TGTTCCAGCAGCTTAGCCGTCTACGAGCAGTACTTC. It encodes CSSSLAVYEQYF.